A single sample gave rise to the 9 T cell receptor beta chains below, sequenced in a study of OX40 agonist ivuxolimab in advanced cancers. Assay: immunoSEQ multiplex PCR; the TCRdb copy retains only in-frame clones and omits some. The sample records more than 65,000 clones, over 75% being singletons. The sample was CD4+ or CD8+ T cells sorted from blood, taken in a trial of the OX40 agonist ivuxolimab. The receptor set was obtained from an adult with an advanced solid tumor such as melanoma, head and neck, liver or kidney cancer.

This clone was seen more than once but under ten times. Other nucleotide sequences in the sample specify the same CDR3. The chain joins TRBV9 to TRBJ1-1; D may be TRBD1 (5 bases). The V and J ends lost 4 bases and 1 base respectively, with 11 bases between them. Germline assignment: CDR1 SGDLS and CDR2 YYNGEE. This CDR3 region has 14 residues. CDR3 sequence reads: CASSPQTGNTEAFF. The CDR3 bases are TGTGCCAGCAGCCCTCAAACAGGGAACACTGAAGCTTTCTTT.

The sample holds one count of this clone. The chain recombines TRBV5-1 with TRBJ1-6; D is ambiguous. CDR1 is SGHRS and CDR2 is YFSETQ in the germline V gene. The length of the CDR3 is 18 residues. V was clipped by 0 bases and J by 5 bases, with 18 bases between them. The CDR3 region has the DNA TGCGCCAGCAGCTTGGTTGCCCGGGTCCGCGGGGATAATTCACCCCTCCACTTT. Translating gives CASSLVARVRGDNSPLHF.

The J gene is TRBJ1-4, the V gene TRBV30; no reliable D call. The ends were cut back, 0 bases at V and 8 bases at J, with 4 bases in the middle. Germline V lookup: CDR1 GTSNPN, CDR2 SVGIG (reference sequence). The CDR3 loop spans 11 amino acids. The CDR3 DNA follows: TGTGCCTGGAGTGTTCAGGAAAAACTGTTTTTT. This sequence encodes CAWSVQEKLFF.

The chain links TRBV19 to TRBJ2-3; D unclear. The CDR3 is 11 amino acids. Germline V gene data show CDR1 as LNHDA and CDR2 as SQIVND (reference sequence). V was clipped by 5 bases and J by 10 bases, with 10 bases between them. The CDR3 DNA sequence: TGTGCCAGTAGTGCAGGTAGTCCGCAGTATTTT. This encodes CASSAGSPQYF.

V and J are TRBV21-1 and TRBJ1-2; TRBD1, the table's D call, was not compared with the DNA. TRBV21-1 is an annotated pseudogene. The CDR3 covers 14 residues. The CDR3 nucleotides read TGTGCCAGCACCGGACAGGGCCCCGACTATGGCTACACCTTC. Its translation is CASTGQGPDYGYTF.

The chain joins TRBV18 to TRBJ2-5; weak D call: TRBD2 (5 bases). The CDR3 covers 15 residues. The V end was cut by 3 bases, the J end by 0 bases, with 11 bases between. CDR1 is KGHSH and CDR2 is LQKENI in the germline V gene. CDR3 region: CASSPLARNQETQYF. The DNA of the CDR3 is TGTGCCAGCTCACCGCTAGCACGAAACCAAGAGACCCAGTACTTC. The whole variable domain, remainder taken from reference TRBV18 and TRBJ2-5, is NAGVMQNPRHLVRRRGQEARLRCSPMKGHSHVYWYRQLPEEGLKFMVYLQKENIIDESGMPKERFSAEFPKEGPSILRIQQVVRGDSAAYFCASSPLARNQETQYFGPGTRLLVL.

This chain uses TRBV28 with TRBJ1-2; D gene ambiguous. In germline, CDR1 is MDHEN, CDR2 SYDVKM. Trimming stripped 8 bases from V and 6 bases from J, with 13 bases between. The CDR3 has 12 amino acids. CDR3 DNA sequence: TGTGCCAGCCTTACCCCCAGCCATGGCTACACCTTC. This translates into CASLTPSHGYTF.

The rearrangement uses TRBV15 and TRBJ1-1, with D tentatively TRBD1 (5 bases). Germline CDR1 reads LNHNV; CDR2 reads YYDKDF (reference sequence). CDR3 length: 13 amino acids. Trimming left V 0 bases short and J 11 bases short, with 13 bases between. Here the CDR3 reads CATSRDFGGMAFF. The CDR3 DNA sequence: TGTGCCACCAGCAGAGATTTTGGGGGTATGGCTTTCTTT.

The CDR3 sequence is CASMRVGEGTRSNQPQHF. CDR3 in DNA: TGTGCCAGCATGCGGGTGGGGGAAGGGACCCGTAGCAATCAGCCCCAGCATTTT. The rearrangement joins TRBV27 to TRBJ1-5; perhaps TRBD1 as D (5 bases). This CDR3 has 18 amino acids. CDR1 and CDR2 from the germline V gene are MNHEY and SMNVEV (reference sequence). Trimming cost V 7 bases and J 0 bases, with 22 bases left between them.